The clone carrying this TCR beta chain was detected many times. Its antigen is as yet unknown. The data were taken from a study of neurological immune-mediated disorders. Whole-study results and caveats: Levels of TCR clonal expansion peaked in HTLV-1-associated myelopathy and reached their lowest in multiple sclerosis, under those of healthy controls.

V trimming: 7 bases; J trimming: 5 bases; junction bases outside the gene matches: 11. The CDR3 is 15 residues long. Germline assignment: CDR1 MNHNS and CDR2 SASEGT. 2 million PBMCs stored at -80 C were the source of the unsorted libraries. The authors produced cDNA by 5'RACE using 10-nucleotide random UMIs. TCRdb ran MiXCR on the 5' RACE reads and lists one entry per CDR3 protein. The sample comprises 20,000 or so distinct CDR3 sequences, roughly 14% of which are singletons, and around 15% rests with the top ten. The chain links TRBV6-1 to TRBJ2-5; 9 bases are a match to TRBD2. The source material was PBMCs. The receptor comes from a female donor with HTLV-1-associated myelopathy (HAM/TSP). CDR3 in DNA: TGTGCCAGCACCACTCGGCTAGCGGGACGGGAGACCCAGTACTTC. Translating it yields CASTTRLAGRETQYF.